The clone carrying this TCR beta chain was seen a handful of times. This entry is derived from a study of human T cells and chemical hapten exposure. One entry per CDR3 protein, called by TCRdb with MiXCR from the 5' RACE reads. The sample gives tens of thousands of distinct CDR3 sequences, roughly 8.4% of which show up once; under 3% is in the top ten. The total RNA was obtained from whole blood that was not fractionated. From germline, CDR1 is LGHDT and CDR2 YNNKEL (reference sequence). V lost 3 bases, J lost 0 bases, and 6 bases lay in between. The CDR3 loop spans 14 amino acids. The chain links TRBV3-1 to TRBJ2-1; the D is unclear. The sequence came from a male donor in good health. The CDR3 bases are TGTGCCAGCAGCCACCCTGCCTCCTACAATGAGCAGTTCTTC. It yields the protein CASSHPASYNEQFF.